A selection of T cell receptor beta chains follows, all from one sample in a study of OX40 agonist ivuxolimab in advanced cancers. Generated by immunoSEQ multiplex PCR, the TCRdb table keeps only in-frame clones and is missing some. Among under 100,000 clones listed, about 91% were seen once. The sequencing here drew on CD4+ or CD8+ T cells sorted from blood, taken in a trial of the OX40 agonist ivuxolimab. All receptors come from an adult with an advanced solid tumor such as melanoma, head and neck, liver or kidney cancer. Each CDR3 is given with its conserved first and last residue. A D gene is named only where the DNA matches it firmly. Clone size is not always given. Where it is, it says once, few, many or a class for expanded clones.

>TRBJ2-1|TRBD2|.|TRBV7-6|16
TGTGCCAGCAGCCTCCGAGTAGCGGGGGCATACAATGAGCAGTTCTTC
CASSLRVAGAYNEQFF
>TRBJ1-2|.|.|TRBV7-2|15
TGTGCCAGCAGCTTAGTCAGGGACCCTAACTATGGCTACACCTTC
CASSLVRDPNYGYTF
>TRBJ2-2|.|.|TRBV7-3|16
TGTGCCAGCAGCTTAGGTGTTGCGGGAAGGACCGGGGAGCTGTTTTTT
CASSLGVAGRTGELFF
>TRBJ2-1|TRBD2|.|TRBV9|15
TGTGCCAGCAGCGTAGGACTAGCGGGGCCTAATGAGCAGTTCTTC
CASSVGLAGPNEQFF
>TRBJ2-3|TRBD1|.|TRBV28|16
TGTGCCAGCAGTTCACAGGGGGCAGCCGCCCTTTTTACGCAGTATTTT
CASSSQGAAALFTQYF
>TRBJ1-5|.|.|TRBV7-8|17
TGTGCCAGCAGCTCCCACCCAGGGAGAGGGAGTAATCAGCCCCAGCATTTT
CASSSHPGRGSNQPQHF
>TRBJ2-5|.|.|TRBV27|14
TGTGCCAGCAGTTCCGGGACTTGGCAAGAGACCCAGTACTTC
CASSSGTWQETQYF
>TRBJ2-3|.|.|TRBV9|15
TGTGCCAGCAGCGTAAGTCCAGAACCTACAGATACGCAGTATTTT
CASSVSPEPTDTQYF
>TRBJ2-7|.|.|TRBV6-6|14
TGTGCCAGCAGTAACCCGGGACTTAACTACGAGCAGTACTTC
CASSNPGLNYEQYF
>TRBJ2-1|TRBD2|.|TRBV2|14
TGTGCCAGCTGCTGGCTAGCGGGCTCCAATGAGCAGTTCTTC
CASCWLAGSNEQFF
>TRBJ2-7|.|.|TRBV5-1|15
TGCGCCAGCAGCTTGGGCGTGTCGGGAGCCGACGAGCAGTACTTC
CASSLGVSGADEQYF
>TRBJ2-5|.|.|TRBV11-2|16
TGTGCCAGCAGCCCCCGGGGAGCGGCCAAGCAAGAGACCCAGTACTTC
CASSPRGAAKQETQYF
>TRBJ1-1|TRBD1|.|TRBV5-1|15
TGCGCCAGCAGCTTGTGGGACAGAGTAAACACTGAAGCTTTCTTT
CASSLWDRVNTEAFF
>TRBJ1-3|TRBD1|few|TRBV19|16
TGTGCCAGTAGTATTGGGACAGCCACCTCTGGAAACACCATATATTTT
CASSIGTATSGNTIYF
>TRBJ1-5|.|few|TRBV28|15
TGTGCCAGCAGTCGGGGGCGCGGGTCGGGGGAGCCCCAGCATTTT
CASSRGRGSGEPQHF
>TRBJ2-1|TRBD2|.|TRBV28|15
TGTGCCAGCAGTTTGGTCACCGGGACTAACAATGAGCAGTTCTTC
CASSLVTGTNNEQFF
>TRBJ2-3|.|.|TRBV5-1|13
TGCGCCAGCAGCCAAGCAGACTCAGATACGCAGTATTTT
CASSQADSDTQYF
>TRBJ2-3|.|.|TRBV15|14
TGTGCCACCAGCATGCAGGATGGCACAGATACGCAGTATTTT
CATSMQDGTDTQYF
>TRBJ2-2|TRBD2|.|TRBV19|16
TGTGCCAGTAGTAAGGGACTAGCGGGAGCCACCGGGGAGCTGTTTTTT
CASSKGLAGATGELFF
>TRBJ1-3|TRBD1|.|TRBV18|16
TGTGCCAGCTCACTCGGACAGGCCCGCTCTGGAAACACCATATATTTT
CASSLGQARSGNTIYF
>TRBJ1-1|.|.|TRBV18|13
TGTGCCAGCTCACCGGGGACCACAGGTGAAGCTTTCTTT
CASSPGTTGEAFF
>TRBJ2-5|.|.|TRBV2|13
TGTGCCAGCAGTGAAGGCGGAGTGGAGACCCAGTACTTC
CASSEGGVETQYF
>TRBJ2-5|.|.|TRBV6-1|14
TGTGCCAGCGGCAGACAGGCATCCCAAGAGACCCAGTACTTC
CASGRQASQETQYF
>TRBJ2-3|TRBD2|once|TRBV9|17
TGTGCCAGCAGCGTATCTCCGCTAGCGGGCAACACAGATACGCAGTATTTT
CASSVSPLAGNTDTQYF
>TRBJ2-5|.|.|TRBV15|13
TGTGCCACCAGCAGGGGGAACCAAGAGACCCAGTACTTC
CATSRGNQETQYF
>TRBJ2-7|TRBD1|.|TRBV4-2|17
TGTGCCAGCAGCCAAGTGGGACCGGGACAGGGAACCTACGAGCAGTACTTC
CASSQVGPGQGTYEQYF
>TRBJ1-4|.|.|TRBV29-1|12
TGCAGCGTTGATAGGGTTTCGGGTCAACTGTTTTTT
CSVDRVSGQLFF
>TRBJ2-3|.|.|TRBV27|14
TGTGCCAGCAGTTTCGACCTTAGCACAGATACGCAGTATTTT
CASSFDLSTDTQYF